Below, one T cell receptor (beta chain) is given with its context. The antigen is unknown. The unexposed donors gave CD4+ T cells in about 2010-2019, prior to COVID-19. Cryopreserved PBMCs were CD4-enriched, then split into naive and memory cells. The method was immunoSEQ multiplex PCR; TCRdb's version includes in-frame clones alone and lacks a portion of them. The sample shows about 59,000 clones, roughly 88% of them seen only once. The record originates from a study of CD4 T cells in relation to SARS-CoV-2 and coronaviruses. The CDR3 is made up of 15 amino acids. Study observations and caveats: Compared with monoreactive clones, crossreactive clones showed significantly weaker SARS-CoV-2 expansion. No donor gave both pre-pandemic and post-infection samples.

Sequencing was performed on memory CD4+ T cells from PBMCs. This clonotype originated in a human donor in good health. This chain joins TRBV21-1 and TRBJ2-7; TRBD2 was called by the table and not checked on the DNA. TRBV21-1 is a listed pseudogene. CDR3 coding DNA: TGTGCCAGCAGCATGGGACTAGCGAAACTCTACGAGCAGTACTTC. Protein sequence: CASSMGLAKLYEQYF.